This TCR beta chain originates from a study of T cells after yellow fever vaccination. This clonotype was picked up a small number of times. Its antigen is as yet unknown. CDR1 is SQVTM, CDR2 ANQGSEA, per germline. Trimming stripped 3 bases from V and 5 bases from J, with 10 bases between. CDR3 size: 12 residues. TCRdb re-analysed the 5' RACE reads in MiXCR, keeping a single row per CDR3 protein. This table has around 300,000 distinct CDR3 sequences, 10% to 15% appearing once. Notes on the study in general: Booster samples showed a return of most primary-vaccination clones (under 98% CD4, around 85% CD8).

The material sequenced was CD4+ T cells sorted from PBMCs, taken 45 days after the yellow fever booster vaccination. The chain uses TRBV29-1 and TRBJ2-5; possibly TRBD1 or TRBD2 for D (5 bases each). The receptor comes from a man aged 25 to 40 who received the YFV17D yellow fever vaccine. CDR3 protein: CSVDEGLETQYF. CDR3 sequence (DNA): TGCAGCGTTGACGAGGGGCTGGAGACCCAGTACTTC. The full variable domain, with the rest looked up from reference TRBV29-1 and TRBJ2-5, is SAVISQKPSRDICQRGTSLTIQCQVDSQVTMMFWYRQQPGQSLTLIATANQGSEATYESGFVIDKFPISRPNLTFSTLTVSNMSPEDSSIYLCSVDEGLETQYFGPGTRLLVL.